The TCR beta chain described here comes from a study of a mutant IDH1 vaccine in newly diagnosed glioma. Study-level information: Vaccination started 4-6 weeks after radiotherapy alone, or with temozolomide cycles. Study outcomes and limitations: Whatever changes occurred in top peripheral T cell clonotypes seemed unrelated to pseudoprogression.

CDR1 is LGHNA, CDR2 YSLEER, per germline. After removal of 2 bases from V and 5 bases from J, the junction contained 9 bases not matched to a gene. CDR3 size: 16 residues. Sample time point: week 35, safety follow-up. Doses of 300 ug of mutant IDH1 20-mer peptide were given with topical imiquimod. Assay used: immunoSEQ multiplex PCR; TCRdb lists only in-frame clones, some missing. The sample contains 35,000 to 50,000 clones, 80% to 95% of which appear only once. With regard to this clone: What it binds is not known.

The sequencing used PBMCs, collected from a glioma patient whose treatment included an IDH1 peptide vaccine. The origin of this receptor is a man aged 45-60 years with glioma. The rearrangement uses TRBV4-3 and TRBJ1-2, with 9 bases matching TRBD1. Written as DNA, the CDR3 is TGCGCCAGCAGCCAAATAGTGGGGACAGGGAGATATGGCTACACCTTC. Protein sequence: CASSQIVGTGRYGYTF.